The text below deals with one T cell receptor beta chain. There is no known antigen for this receptor. No much larger clonotype is one base removed from it; base qualities were not supplied. From the germline V gene, CDR1 is SQVTM and CDR2 is ANQGSEA. After removal of 3 bases from V and 7 bases from J, the junction retains 7 bases not matched to a gene. The CDR3 starts with the cysteine, ends with the phenylalanine, and has 13 residues. CDR3 DNA only is kept here, 39 bases in frame from base 1. This record comes from a study of T cell repertoires in cytomegalovirus infection (dated by TCRdb to between 2019 and 2020). Some background on the complete study: The HLA type of each donor mattered for the analysis, because public TCR beta signatures pointed to carriage of CMV infection along with the matching HLA type.

Sequencing took place on an Illumina HiSeq 1500. Through fastp at Q25 and MiXCR, TCRdb rebuilt clones from the public reads, retaining in-frame beta chains. One record per CDR3 amino acid sequence lists the most common genes and DNA. The sample table contains 250,000 to 300,000 distinct CDR3 sequences; only one count was recorded for about a sixth of them. The ten most abundant clones make up roughly 50% of the sample. General findings and caveats noted by the study authors: In both this cohort and an independent roughly 400-donor cohort, the cumulative frequency of public TCR beta family members distinguished carriers of CMV infection plus the relevant HLA type. In the ex vivo response, HLA-C-restricted CMV-specific TCR beta clonotypes were dominant, and in two of eight donors the single most frequent clonotype came from this HLA-C-restricted group.

Material: CD8+ T cells from PBMCs. This receptor was identified in a human donor in good health (CMV status not recorded). Some clones in this sample may be carry-over from other donors' samples. The V and J segments used are TRBV29-1 and TRBJ1-1, and 8 junction bases match TRBD1. The CDR3 region reads CSVDRGHINEAFF. The DNA sequence is given as TGCAGCGTTGACAGGGGGCATATCAATGAAGCTTTCTTT.